The rows below give T cell receptor beta chains drawn from one sample of a study of patients and donors after allogeneic stem cell transplantation. A single record per CDR3 protein comes from TCRdb applying MiXCR to the RT-PCR reads. The data hold 400,000 to 500,000 distinct CDR3 sequences, with 16% observed a single time. The sequenced sample was blood, either unsorted or a sorted T cell fraction (not recorded which). The receptor source for this set is a human donor who was either an allogeneic HSCT recipient or a stem cell or donor lymphocyte infusion donor (not recorded which). It is not recorded whose cells these are; they may come from a transplant donor. The CDR3 runs from the conserved cysteine through the conserved F or W. Each record gives: CDR3 length, D gene, V gene, J gene, CDR3 protein. The D gene is left open where the match is weak.

cdr3_length: 15
d_call: TRBD1
v_call: TRBV9
j_call: TRBJ1-6
cdr3_aa: CASSGRQGRNSPLHF

cdr3_length: 14
d_call: NA
v_call: TRBV20-1
j_call: TRBJ1-1
cdr3_aa: CTAAPPGRGTEAFF

cdr3_length: 15
d_call: TRBD2
v_call: TRBV9
j_call: TRBJ2-1
cdr3_aa: CASSVGAGGNNEQFF

cdr3_length: 14
d_call: NA
v_call: TRBV7-2
j_call: TRBJ2-3
cdr3_aa: CASSQTRAKDTQYF

cdr3_length: 14
d_call: TRBD1
v_call: TRBV10-3
j_call: TRBJ1-2
cdr3_aa: CAIGRDRSNYGYTF

cdr3_length: 17
d_call: NA
v_call: TRBV3-1
j_call: TRBJ2-2
cdr3_aa: CASSQGVWTSITGELFF

cdr3_length: 14
d_call: TRBD1
v_call: TRBV2
j_call: TRBJ1-2
cdr3_aa: CASKPGTGRYGYTF

cdr3_length: 14
d_call: NA
v_call: TRBV19
j_call: TRBJ2-3
cdr3_aa: CASSIGGGRDTQYF

cdr3_length: 14
d_call: NA
v_call: TRBV6-1
j_call: TRBJ2-1
cdr3_aa: CASSAMDSFNEQFF

cdr3_length: 13
d_call: NA
v_call: TRBV20-1
j_call: TRBJ1-2
cdr3_aa: CSATGGDLYGYTF

cdr3_length: 14
d_call: NA
v_call: TRBV20-1
j_call: TRBJ2-3
cdr3_aa: CSARRGGPTDTQYF

cdr3_length: 16
d_call: TRBD2
v_call: TRBV29-1
j_call: TRBJ2-3
cdr3_aa: CSVEDRRGGNTDTQYF

cdr3_length: 15
d_call: NA
v_call: TRBV20-1
j_call: TRBJ1-5
cdr3_aa: CSAPSGRGQNQPQHF

cdr3_length: 14
d_call: TRBD1
v_call: TRBV9
j_call: TRBJ1-1
cdr3_aa: CASSVGQGLGEAFF

cdr3_length: 16
d_call: TRBD1
v_call: TRBV2
j_call: TRBJ1-4
cdr3_aa: CASSLGQGARNEKLFF

cdr3_length: 14
d_call: NA
v_call: TRBV6-5
j_call: TRBJ1-1
cdr3_aa: CASSYFEGIPEAFF

cdr3_length: 16
d_call: NA
v_call: TRBV4-1
j_call: TRBJ2-1
cdr3_aa: CASSQGRHPWYNEQFF

cdr3_length: 15
d_call: NA
v_call: TRBV28
j_call: TRBJ2-1
cdr3_aa: CASRRRTTHYNEQFF

cdr3_length: 15
d_call: NA
v_call: TRBV5-1
j_call: TRBJ2-2
cdr3_aa: CASSLSDKKTGELFF

cdr3_length: 15
d_call: TRBD1
v_call: TRBV4-1
j_call: TRBJ1-6
cdr3_aa: CASSPRTGYNSPLHF

cdr3_length: 15
d_call: TRBD2
v_call: TRBV5-1
j_call: TRBJ2-1
cdr3_aa: CASSLAVAGVSEQFF

cdr3_length: 15
d_call: NA
v_call: TRBV20-1
j_call: TRBJ2-3
cdr3_aa: CSATPGARFTDTQYF

cdr3_length: 14
d_call: TRBD2
v_call: TRBV12-3/TRBV12-4
j_call: TRBJ2-1
cdr3_aa: CASSPFWRGNEQFF

cdr3_length: 14
d_call: NA
v_call: TRBV12-3/TRBV12-4
j_call: TRBJ2-2
cdr3_aa: CASSFRTTTGELFF

cdr3_length: 14
d_call: NA
v_call: TRBV5-6
j_call: TRBJ2-6
cdr3_aa: CASSAQVVANVLTF

cdr3_length: 9
d_call: NA
v_call: TRBV29-1
j_call: TRBJ2-5
cdr3_aa: CSVLQGGGF

cdr3_length: 10
d_call: NA
v_call: TRBV20-1
j_call: TRBJ2-5
cdr3_aa: CSASSETQYF

cdr3_length: 11
d_call: NA
v_call: TRBV24-1
j_call: TRBJ1-1
cdr3_aa: CATSDLTEAFF

cdr3_length: 12
d_call: NA
v_call: TRBV12-5
j_call: TRBJ2-1
cdr3_aa: CASGWIANEQFF

cdr3_length: 14
d_call: TRBD1
v_call: TRBV6-1
j_call: TRBJ1-1
cdr3_aa: CASSRQGPPTEAFF

cdr3_length: 14
d_call: NA
v_call: TRBV6-1
j_call: TRBJ2-1
cdr3_aa: CASRAGTAKDEQFF

cdr3_length: 15
d_call: NA
v_call: TRBV7-2
j_call: TRBJ2-3
cdr3_aa: CASSLENPVTDTQYF

cdr3_length: 13
d_call: NA
v_call: TRBV29-1
j_call: TRBJ2-2
cdr3_aa: CSVEGRPTGELFF

cdr3_length: 17
d_call: TRBD2
v_call: TRBV12-3/TRBV12-4
j_call: TRBJ2-1
cdr3_aa: CASSLNLGGDSYNEQFF

cdr3_length: 12
d_call: NA
v_call: TRBV12-3/TRBV12-4
j_call: TRBJ2-5
cdr3_aa: CASSSVGETQYF